This T cell receptor (beta chain) is from a study of vaccination and CD4 T cells after COVID-19. The CDR3 runs to 14 residues. Note on this clonotype: What it recognizes is unknown.

The Oncomine TCR Beta short-read assay sequenced DNA from cultured CD4+ T cells. Someone extracted genomic DNA from cultured CD4+ T cells. TCRdb reprocessed the PCR reads via MiXCR and lists one record per CDR3 protein. This table has roughly 10,000 distinct CDR3 sequences, approximately 31% appearing once. The treatment was: roughly 11-day PBMC culture with coronavirus spike peptide pools or control peptides (ViraFEST assay). Harvesting of the unexposed donor's CD4+ T cells predated the COVID-19 pandemic (2011-2018). CD4+ T cells were isolated by negative selection after less than twelve days of culture.

This receptor was obtained from a human donor in good health. The sample comprised CD4+ T cells from blood, cultured in vitro. J is TRBJ2-5 and V is TRBV21-1. TRBV21-1 is a pseudogene. The CDR3 here is CASSKSQWEETQYF. DNA of the CDR3: TGTGCCAGCAGCAAAAGCCAGTGGGAAGAGACCCAGTACTTC.